This T cell receptor (beta chain) was identified in a study of Graves' ophthalmopathy and Graves' hyperthyroidism. The CDR3 extends over 14 amino acids. Trimming at V came to 8 bases and at J to 2 bases, leaving 11 bases not matched to a gene. Germline lookup yields CDR1 SQVTM and CDR2 ANQGSEA. RNA transcripts yielded amplified TCR beta CDR3 regions. RT-PCR was first run with HTBI primers, then multiplex PCR in a second round. Using its own MiXCR run on the multiplex PCR reads, TCRdb lists one record per CDR3 protein. The sample has a few hundred thousand distinct CDR3 sequences, roughly 39% seen once; the top ten hold about 4.6%.

The receptor was derived from an adult man with Graves' hyperthyroidism. What was sequenced was peripheral blood or thyroid tissue (not recorded which). This chain connects TRBV29-1 to TRBJ1-1, with 7 positions matching TRBD1. CDR3 in amino acids: CSRMPGQLNTEAFF. CDR3 bases: TGCAGCCGTATGCCGGGACAGCTAAACACTGAAGCTTTCTTT.